A selection of T cell receptor beta chains follows, all from one sample in a study of T cell repertoires in cytomegalovirus infection. Their recognized antigens are unknown. A single record per CDR3 protein comes from TCRdb applying MiXCR to the reads. The data show around 430,000 distinct CDR3 sequences, with about 39% seen just once and roughly two fifths held by the top ten. The sample here was cultured PBMCs, taken from culture after CMV antigen stimulation. These receptors were taken from a human donor in good health (CMV status not recorded). Some clones in this sample may be carry-over from other donors' samples. Both conserved end residues are part of each CDR3. D genes are given only for firm matches. Rows give clone size only sometimes, using once, few, many, or a class for an expanded clone.

D	size	V	J	DNA	CDR3
TRBD1	few	TRBV7-2	TRBJ2-2	TGTGCCAGCAGCTCCCGGACAGGGAATACCGGGGAGCTGTTTTTT	CASSSRTGNTGELFF
.	few	TRBV5-1	TRBJ1-2	TGCGCCAGCAGCTTGGTGGCCCATCGGGATGCTGGGTATGGCTACACCTTC	CASSLVAHRDAGYGYTF
.	many	TRBV7-9	TRBJ2-1	TGTGCCAGCAGCTTCGGTATCTCCTACAATGAGCAGTTCTTC	CASSFGISYNEQFF
TRBD2	few	TRBV25-1	TRBJ2-5	TGTGCCAGCAGTGATTGGCTAGCGGGGGAGACCCAGTACTTC	CASSDWLAGETQYF
.	.	TRBV7-9	TRBJ2-1	TGTGCCAGCAGCTTAGAAAGGGGGTCTTCCTACAATGAGCAGTTCTTC	CASSLERGSSYNEQFF
.	.	TRBV7-8	TRBJ2-2	TGTTTAGGGCGGGCGCGCACCGGGGAGCTGTTTTTT	CLGRARTGELFF
.	.	TRBV5-1	TRBJ1-3	TGCGCCAGCAGCACCGGGGGGGGCGACACGGCAAGGTCTGGAAACACCATATATTTT	CASSTGGGDTARSGNTIYF
TRBD2	.	TRBV19	TRBJ2-4	TGTGCCAGTAGTATTATAGCGGGACCCAAGGGGAACATTCAGTACTTC	CASSIIAGPKGNIQYF
.	few	TRBV27	TRBJ2-5	TGTGCCAGCAGAGCAGGGCGAGAGACCCAGTACTTC	CASRAGRETQYF
TRBD2	.	TRBV4-1	TRBJ2-1	TGCGCCAGCAGCCAAATGGGACTAGCGGGGGGACGGTACAATGAGCAGTTCTTC	CASSQMGLAGGRYNEQFF
.	.	TRBV4-3	TRBJ1-5	TGCGCCAGCAGCCAGGCTATCGAGCAGCCCCAGCATTTT	CASSQAIEQPQHF
.	.	TRBV6-2/TRBV6-3	TRBJ1-2	TGTGCCAGTTTTCCCCCAGGGAGAGATGGCTACACCTTC	CASFPPGRDGYTF
.	few	TRBV7-9	TRBJ2-3	TGTGCCAGCAGCCTCGTTGCCGGCTACACAGATACGCAGTATTTT	CASSLVAGYTDTQYF
.	.	TRBV6-2/TRBV6-3	TRBJ1-2	TGTGCCAGCAGCCGATTGACAGCTCTTAACTATGGCTACACCTTC	CASSRLTALNYGYTF
.	.	TRBV12-3/TRBV12-4	TRBJ2-7	TGTGCCAGCAGCCCCAGGGCGGGGGCCCGTGGTTACGAGCAGTACTTC	CASSPRAGARGYEQYF
TRBD1	few	TRBV11-2	TRBJ2-7	TGTGCCAGCAGCTTAGAACAGGGGGTGTACGAGCAGTACTTC	CASSLEQGVYEQYF
.	.	TRBV6-1	TRBJ2-7	TGTGCCAGCAGAGGATCGGCAACGGGCGAGCAGTACTTC	CASRGSATGEQYF
.	few	TRBV27	TRBJ1-2	TGTGCCAGCAGTTCCGGGAGCCTCTATGGCTACACCTTC	CASSSGSLYGYTF
.	.	TRBV6-2/TRBV6-3	TRBJ2-3	TGTGCCAGCAGTTACTGGGGCGGGAGCACAGATACGCAGTATTTT	CASSYWGGSTDTQYF
.	.	TRBV7-2	TRBJ2-3	TGTGCCAGCAGCTTAGGAGGCGGGGTCCCAGATACGCAGTATTTT	CASSLGGGVPDTQYF
.	many	TRBV7-2	TRBJ1-1	TGTGCCAGCAGCCCTAATGGGGGGCCGCCCACTGAAGCTTTCTTT	CASSPNGGPPTEAFF
.	.	TRBV6-1	TRBJ1-1	TGTGCCAGCAGTGAAGCGGGACCGTGGATTGTAGGAGCTTTCTTT	CASSEAGPWIVGAFF
TRBD1	few	TRBV10-3	TRBJ2-1	TGTGCCATCAATGGTGCGACAGGGCTAGATGAGCAGTTCTTC	CAINGATGLDEQFF
.	.	TRBV5-5	TRBJ1-5	TGTGCCAGCAGCTTTTTGTGGGCGAATCAGCCCCAGCATTTT	CASSFLWANQPQHF
.	few	TRBV7-2	TRBJ2-5	TGTGCCAGCAGCTTAGTCAGCCTCCAAGAGACCCAGTACTTC	CASSLVSLQETQYF
.	once	TRBV11-2	TRBJ2-1	TGTGCCAGCAGCTTTTACGACTCCCAGGAGCAGTTCTTC	CASSFYDSQEQFF
TRBD2	.	TRBV12-3/TRBV12-4	TRBJ2-1	TGTGCCAGCACCCAGACTAGCGGGAGCTACCCGGGCAGTTCCTACAATGAGCAGTTCTTC	CASTQTSGSYPGSSYNEQFF
.	.	TRBV7-6	TRBJ2-1	TGTGCCAGCAGTTCACCGGGTAGGGACAATGAGCAGTTCTTC	CASSSPGRDNEQFF
.	.	TRBV6-2/TRBV6-3	TRBJ2-1	TGTGCCAGCGGATCTAGGGGGTACAATGAGCAGTTCTTC	CASGSRGYNEQFF
TRBD1	once	TRBV20-1	TRBJ2-1	TGCAGTGCGCCCGGGACAGACCTATACAATGAGCAGTTCTTC	CSAPGTDLYNEQFF
.	.	TRBV7-6	TRBJ2-7	TGTGCCAGCAGCTTAACCTCTACCGGGGGCGGCTACGAGCAGTACTTC	CASSLTSTGGGYEQYF
.	few	TRBV7-9	TRBJ1-1	TGTGCCAGCAGCTTGCCAGGATCTGAAGCTTTCTTT	CASSLPGSEAFF
.	many	TRBV7-8	TRBJ1-1	TGTGCCAGCAGCTTAGGCCGGACCGATGGCACTGAAGCTTTCTTT	CASSLGRTDGTEAFF
TRBD1	.	TRBV20-1	TRBJ1-2	TGCAGTGCTAGAGACCTGCAAAATTTTCCAGGGGGTTTGTATGGCTACACCTTC	CSARDLQNFPGGLYGYTF
TRBD2	.	TRBV4-1	TRBJ2-1	TGCGCCAGCAGCCAAGTGGCCGGGACTACCTCCAGATACAATGAGCAGTTCTTC	CASSQVAGTTSRYNEQFF
.	.	TRBV5-1	TRBJ1-6	TGCGCCAGCAGCTTGGGTGTTGTAGCCGGGCATTCACCCCTCCACTTT	CASSLGVVAGHSPLHF
.	.	TRBV6-2/TRBV6-3	TRBJ2-3	TGTGCCAGCAGTCTCCGGGACTGGGACACAGATACGCAGTATTTT	CASSLRDWDTDTQYF
.	.	TRBV7-2	TRBJ2-7	TGTGCCAGCAGCTTAGCCCCCCCCCGCTTGTACGAGCAGTACTTC	CASSLAPPRLYEQYF
.	few	TRBV7-9	TRBJ2-3	TGTGCCAGCAGCCCGGATAGGGAGTTAGATACGCAGTATTTT	CASSPDRELDTQYF
TRBD2	.	TRBV11-2	TRBJ2-1	TGTGCCAGCAGCTTAGACCCGGGGGGGAGTTTGAATGAGCAGTTCTTC	CASSLDPGGSLNEQFF
TRBD1	.	TRBV5-1	TRBJ1-4	TGCGCCAGCAGCTCGGGACAGGTAGAAGGGAAACTGTTTTTT	CASSSGQVEGKLFF
.	few	TRBV6-5	TRBJ2-1	TGTGCCAGCAGTTACGCAGGATATGAGCAGTTCTTC	CASSYAGYEQFF
.	few	TRBV20-1	TRBJ1-5	TGCAGTGCGTGGTTTGGGCAGCCCCAGCATTTT	CSAWFGQPQHF
TRBD1	.	TRBV6-6	TRBJ1-5	TGTGCCAGCAGTTACGTACCGGGACAGGGACAGCCCCAGCATTTT	CASSYVPGQGQPQHF
.	few	TRBV12-3/TRBV12-4	TRBJ1-5	TGTGCCAGCAGCCTTTTTGGGGGGAGTAGTCAGCCCCAGCATTTT	CASSLFGGSSQPQHF
TRBD2	.	TRBV20-1	TRBJ2-3	TGCAGTGCTAGCGGGTCACTCGCGGGGGGCACAGATACGCAGTATTTT	CSASGSLAGGTDTQYF
.	.	TRBV7-9	TRBJ2-1	TGTGCCAGCAGCCCCGAAGGACCGCCGGTTTACAATGAGCAGTTCTTC	CASSPEGPPVYNEQFF
.	few	TRBV7-6	TRBJ1-2	TGTGCCAGCAGCTTACAGACAGCGAACTATGGCTACACCTTC	CASSLQTANYGYTF
.	few	TRBV11-2	TRBJ2-3	TGTGCCAGCAGCTTAGATCGGTTGTCGGATACGCAGTATTTT	CASSLDRLSDTQYF
TRBD2	few	TRBV7-6	TRBJ2-7	TGTGCCAGCAGTTCTTTGTTAGCGGGAGGGCCCAACCTCTACGAGCAGTACTTC	CASSSLLAGGPNLYEQYF
.	.	TRBV18	TRBJ2-2	TGTGCCAGCTCGGGACTCCTGAACACCGGGGAGCTGTTTTTT	CASSGLLNTGELFF